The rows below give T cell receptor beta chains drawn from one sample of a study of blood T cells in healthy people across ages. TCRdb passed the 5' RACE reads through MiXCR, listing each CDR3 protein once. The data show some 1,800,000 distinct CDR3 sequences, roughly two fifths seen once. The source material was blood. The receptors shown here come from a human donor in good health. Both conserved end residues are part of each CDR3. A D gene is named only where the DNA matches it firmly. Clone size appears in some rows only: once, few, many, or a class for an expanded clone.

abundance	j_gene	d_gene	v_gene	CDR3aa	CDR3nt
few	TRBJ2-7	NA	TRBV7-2	CASSLVGDITYEQYF	TGTGCCAGCAGCTTGGTCGGGGACATAACCTACGAGCAGTACTTC
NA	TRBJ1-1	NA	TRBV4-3	CASSQAEGFINTEAFF	TGCGCCAGCAGCCAAGCCGAGGGTTTCATAAACACTGAAGCTTTCTTT
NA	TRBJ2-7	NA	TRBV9	CASSPTVVGQVYYEQYF	TGTGCCAGCAGCCCGACCGTGGTGGGACAAGTTTATTACGAGCAGTACTTC
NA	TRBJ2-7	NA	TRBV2	CASSEYTYEQYF	TGTGCCAGCAGTGAATACACCTACGAGCAGTACTTC
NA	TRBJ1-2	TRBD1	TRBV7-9	CASRPPTGGGYGYTF	TGTGCCAGCAGACCTCCAACAGGGGGCGGATATGGCTACACCTTC
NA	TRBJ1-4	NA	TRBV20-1	CSARDGSTTNEKLFF	TGCAGTGCTAGAGATGGGTCGACAACTAATGAAAAACTGTTTTTT
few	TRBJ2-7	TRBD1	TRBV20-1	CSATGTGAHEQYF	TGCAGTGCCACCGGGACAGGGGCCCACGAGCAGTACTTC
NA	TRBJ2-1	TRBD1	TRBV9	CASSFRQGRINEQFF	TGTGCCAGCAGCTTCAGACAGGGGAGAATCAATGAGCAGTTCTTC
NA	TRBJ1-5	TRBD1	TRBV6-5	CASSPYDRDQPQHF	TGTGCCAGCAGTCCTTACGACAGGGATCAGCCCCAGCATTTT
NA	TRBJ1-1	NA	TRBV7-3	CASSLGRNRNTEAFF	TGTGCCAGCAGCTTAGGGCGAAACAGGAACACTGAAGCTTTCTTT
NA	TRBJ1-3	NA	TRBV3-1	CASSQGPTYGNTIYF	TGTGCCAGCAGCCAAGGTCCAACTTACGGAAACACCATATATTTT
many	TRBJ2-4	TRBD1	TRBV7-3	CASSLNRGNIQYF	TGTGCCAGCAGCTTAAACAGGGGAAACATTCAGTACTTC
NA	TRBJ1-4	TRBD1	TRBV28	CASSLGQGDFKLFF	TGTGCCAGCAGTTTGGGACAGGGAGATTTTAAACTGTTTTTT
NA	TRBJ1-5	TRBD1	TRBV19	CASSGQGLYSSQPQHF	TGTGCCAGTAGTGGACAGGGACTTTATAGCAGTCAGCCCCAGCATTTT
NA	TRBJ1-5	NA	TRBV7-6	CAGSLGTGRHQPQHF	TGTGCCGGCAGCTTAGGGACGGGACGGCATCAGCCCCAGCATTTT
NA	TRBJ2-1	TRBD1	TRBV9	CASSLTGTVRQFF	TGTGCCAGCAGCCTGACCGGGACAGTCCGGCAGTTCTTC
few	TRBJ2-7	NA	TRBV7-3	CASSLTPVSYEQYF	TGTGCCAGCAGCTTAACGCCAGTTTCCTACGAGCAGTACTTC
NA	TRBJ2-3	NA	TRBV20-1	CSGSGDRTDTQYF	TGCAGTGGGTCGGGGGACCGCACAGATACGCAGTATTTT
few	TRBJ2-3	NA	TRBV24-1	CATSDIKGDGTDTQYF	TGTGCCACCAGTGATATTAAGGGAGATGGCACAGATACGCAGTATTTT
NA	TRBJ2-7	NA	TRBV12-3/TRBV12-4	CASSLQINTGFDEQYF	TGTGCCAGCAGTTTACAGATAAACACAGGGTTCGACGAGCAGTACTTC
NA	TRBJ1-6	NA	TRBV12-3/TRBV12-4	CASSLGLDTPGSPLHF	TGTGCCAGCAGTTTAGGATTGGACACCCCGGGATCACCCCTCCACTTT
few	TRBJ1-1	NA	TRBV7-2	CASSPANPNTEAFF	TGTGCCAGCAGTCCAGCCAACCCAAACACTGAAGCTTTCTTT
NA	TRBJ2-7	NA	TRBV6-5	CASSYVGSGYEQYF	TGTGCCAGCAGTTATGTCGGCAGCGGCTACGAGCAGTACTTC
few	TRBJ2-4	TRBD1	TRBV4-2	CASSQDRGHIQYF	TGTGCCAGCAGCCAAGATAGGGGGCACATTCAGTACTTC
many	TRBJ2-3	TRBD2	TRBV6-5	CASSRLAGGLTDTQYF	TGTGCCAGCAGCCGACTAGCGGGGGGACTCACAGATACGCAGTATTTT
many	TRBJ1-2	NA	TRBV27	CASIPLLRGSIFYGYTF	TGTGCCAGCATCCCCTTGCTGAGGGGGTCTATCTTCTATGGCTACACCTTC
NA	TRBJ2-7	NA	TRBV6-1	CASSEFTAHSEQYF	TGTGCCAGCAGTGAATTTACAGCCCATTCTGAGCAGTACTTC
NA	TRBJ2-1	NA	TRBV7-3	CASSLDTGHYNEQFF	TGTGCCAGCAGCTTAGATACGGGGCACTACAATGAGCAGTTCTTC
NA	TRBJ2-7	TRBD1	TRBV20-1	CSAGPWDSYEQYF	TGCAGTGCTGGACCCTGGGACAGCTACGAGCAGTACTTC
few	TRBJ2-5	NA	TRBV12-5	CASGFQGQETQYF	TGTGCTAGTGGTTTCCAGGGCCAAGAGACCCAGTACTTC
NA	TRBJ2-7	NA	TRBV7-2	CASSEGGHSYEQYF	TGTGCCAGCAGCGAGGGGGGGCACTCCTACGAGCAGTACTTC
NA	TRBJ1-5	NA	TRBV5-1	CASSIRGNQPQHF	TGCGCCAGCAGTATCAGAGGCAATCAGCCCCAGCATTTT
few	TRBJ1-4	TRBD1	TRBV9	CASSANPGGEKLFF	TGTGCCAGCAGCGCAAATCCAGGGGGTGAAAAACTGTTTTTT
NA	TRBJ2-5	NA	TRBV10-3	CAISNREPRTQYF	TGTGCCATCAGCAACAGGGAACCCAGGACCCAGTACTTC
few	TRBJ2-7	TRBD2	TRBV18	CASSHRLAGRVYEQYF	TGTGCCAGCTCACACCGACTAGCGGGGAGGGTGTACGAGCAGTACTTC
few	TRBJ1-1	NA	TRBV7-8	CASSLESGYTEAFF	TGTGCCAGCAGCTTAGAATCTGGGTACACTGAAGCTTTCTTT
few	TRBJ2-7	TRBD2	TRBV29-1	CSVEGVRDGGDYEQYF	TGCAGCGTTGAGGGAGTCCGGGACGGGGGGGACTACGAGCAGTACTTC
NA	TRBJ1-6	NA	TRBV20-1	CSAGDQGGGNSPLHF	TGCAGTGCTGGAGATCAGGGCGGGGGGAATTCACCCCTCCACTTT